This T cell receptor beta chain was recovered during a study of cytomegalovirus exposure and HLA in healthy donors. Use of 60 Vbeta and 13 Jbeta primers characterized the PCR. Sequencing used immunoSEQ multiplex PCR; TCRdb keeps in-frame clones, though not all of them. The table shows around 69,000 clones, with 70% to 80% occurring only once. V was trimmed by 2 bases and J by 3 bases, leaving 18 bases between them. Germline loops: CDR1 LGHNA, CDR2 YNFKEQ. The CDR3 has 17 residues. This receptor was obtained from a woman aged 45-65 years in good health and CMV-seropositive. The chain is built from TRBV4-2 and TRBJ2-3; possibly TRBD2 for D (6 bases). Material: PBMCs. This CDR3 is CASSQRAGLAETDTQYF. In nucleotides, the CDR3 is TGTGCCAGCAGCCAACGGGCCGGGTTAGCGGAGACAGATACGCAGTATTTT.